These 17 T cell receptor beta chains share one sample of origin, sequenced in a study of blood T cell repertoires in COVID-19 (dated by TCRdb to 2018 to 2020). Library generation was performed with the immunoSEQ multiplex PCR assay. TCRdb retrieved this table from immuneACCESS and kept in-frame rearrangements only. Not all clones are present; in checked studies, unresolved V genes account for under half, and no reason is known for the remainder. The sample profile shows about 200,000 clones; approximately 86% of them were found once. The top ten hold 0.72% of the sample. Source material: peripheral blood. The receptors stem from a man aged 40-50 years with acute or convalescent COVID-19.

V and J are TRBV27 and TRBJ2-7; D gene uncertain. Germline V lookup: CDR1 MNHEY, CDR2 SMNVEV (reference sequence). The V end lost 5 bases, the J end lost 3 bases, and 11 bases lay between the germline ends. The CDR3 runs to 13 residues. The CDR3, as DNA: TGTGCCAGCAGTCTTGACTTATACTACGAGCAGTACTTC. Amino acid sequence: CASSLDLYYEQYF.

In its sample, this clone was seen once. V gene TRBV25-1 combines with J gene TRBJ2-5; TRBD1 matches 7 bases. The CDR3 sequence is 16 residues long. CDR1 MGHDK and CDR2 SYGVNS come from the germline V gene. V lost 4 bases and J lost 0; bases outside the gene matches: 8. The CDR3 DNA reads as TGTGCCAGCAGTGCCTTAGGCAGGGGGTACCAAGAGACCCAGTACTTC. Encoded protein: CASSALGRGYQETQYF.

This clone has a handful of counts. CDR3 nucleotides: TGTGCCAGCAGTTCGGGGACTAGCGGGAGATACGAGCAGTACTTC. As protein: CASSSGTSGRYEQYF. The rearrangement joins TRBV7-9 to TRBJ2-7; TRBD2 matches 14 bases. Per germline, CDR1 SEHNR and CDR2 FQNEAQ (reference sequence). The CDR3 has 15 amino acids. After removal of 6 bases from V and 4 bases from J, the junction contained 5 bases not matched to a gene.

CDR3 sequence: CASSTEVIDNSPLHF. DNA for the CDR3: TGTGCCAGTAGTACCGAGGTGATCGATAATTCACCCCTCCACTTT. This chain connects TRBV19 to TRBJ1-6; no firm D call. V was cut by 4 bases and J by 5 bases, with 12 bases left in between. This CDR3 has 15 amino acids. Germline values: CDR1 LNHDA, CDR2 SQIVND (reference sequence).

The V gene is TRBV6-2 or TRBV6-3, the J gene TRBJ2-2, with TRBD1 matching over 8 bases. The CDR3 extends over 16 amino acids. J lost 8 bases, V lost 2 bases, and 10 bases had no gene match. Germline V gives CDR1 MNHEY, CDR2 SVGEGT. The CDR3 spells CASSYPSDREEGELFF. As DNA, the CDR3 is TGTGCCAGCAGTTACCCCTCGGACAGGGAGGAGGGGGAGCTGTTTTTT.

This clone was detected only a few times. The J gene is TRBJ2-1, the V gene TRBV7-2, with D maybe TRBD2 (6 bases). CDR1 and CDR2 from the germline V gene are SGHTA and FQGNSA. The V end was cut by 2 bases, the J end by 9 bases, with 20 bases between. CDR3 length: 16 amino acids. The CDR3, as DNA: TGTGCCAGCAGCTTACAGGCGGGGTCAGCCGTGGGTGAGCAGTTCTTC. Protein product: CASSLQAGSAVGEQFF.

V is TRBV23-1 and J is TRBJ2-5; D is unresolved. TRBV23-1 is noted as an ORF with a role that remains uncertain. The V end was cut by 0 bases, the J end by 5 bases, with 16 bases between. CDR3 size: 16 residues. The chain's CDR3 is CASSQSACLKLETQYF. The CDR3 DNA reads TGCGCCAGCAGTCAATCCGCGTGCCTGAAATTGGAGACCCAGTACTTC.

V and J are TRBV28 and TRBJ1-6; 9 bases agree with TRBD1. CDR1 and CDR2 (germline): MDHEN, SYDVKM. The V segment lost 2 bases and the J segment 12 bases; nucleotides outside the gene matches: 11. The CDR3 totals 16 residues. This CDR3 reads CASSLRTGALPLPLHF. DNA of the CDR3: TGTGCCAGCAGTTTACGGACAGGGGCCCTCCCCTTACCCCTCCACTTT.

J is TRBJ1-1 and V is TRBV27, with a tentative D call TRBD1 (6 bases). The germline V and J ends were trimmed by 2 bases and 1 base, with 11 bases remaining between them. The CDR3 runs to 15 residues. CDR1 and CDR2 (germline): MNHEY, SMNVEV (reference sequence). This CDR3 reads CASSLGRGTNTEAFF. CDR3 bases: TGTGCCAGCAGTTTAGGCAGGGGAACGAACACTGAAGCTTTCTTT.

J is TRBJ1-6 and V is TRBV4-2; 7 bases agree with TRBD1. This CDR3 is 17 amino acids long. Germline V gives CDR1 LGHNA, CDR2 YNFKEQ. The trim removed 0 bases at V and 7 bases at J, leaving 9 bases unmatched. CDR3 in DNA: TGTGCCAGCAGCCAAGATTGGGCCTCAGGGGGGAATTCACCCCTCCACTTT. It translates to CASSQDWASGGNSPLHF.

The chain joins TRBV10-1 to TRBJ1-2, with 8 nucleotides matching TRBD1. Germline V gives CDR1 WNHNN, CDR2 SYGVQD (reference sequence). The V and J ends lost 6 bases and 1 base, in that order; junction bases with no gene match: 10. The CDR3 totals 16 residues. CDR3 region: CASRLSTGAFNYGYTF. The CDR3 bases are TGCGCCAGCAGGCTCTCGACAGGGGCTTTTAACTATGGCTACACCTTC.

The chain recombines TRBV19 with TRBJ2-5; TRBD2 agrees at 7 bases. The CDR3 runs to 14 residues. The J segment lost 6 bases and the V segment lost 6 bases, leaving 10 bases of the junction unmatched. Germline V lookup: CDR1 LNHDA, CDR2 SQIVND (reference sequence). DNA for the CDR3: TGTGCCAGTAGCCCTAGCGGCGTCAGCCAGACCCAGTACTTC. The encoded protein is CASSPSGVSQTQYF.

This chain links TRBV7-9 with TRBJ2-4; 8 nucleotides match TRBD1. V gave up 4 bases and J gave up 6 bases; unmatched junction bases: 17. The CDR3 length is 18 residues. Per germline, CDR1 SEHNR and CDR2 FQNEAQ (reference sequence). CDR3 region: CASSSGQDGGGERNIQYF. In DNA form, the CDR3 reads TGTGCCAGCAGCTCGGGACAGGACGGAGGAGGCGAAAGAAACATTCAGTACTTC.

The chain is built from TRBV19 and TRBJ2-4; D gene unclear. This CDR3 is built from 14 residues. CDR1 and CDR2 (germline): LNHDA, SQIVND (reference sequence). V was cut by 7 bases and J by 0 bases, with 10 bases left in between. The CDR3 sequence: CASIDSLAKNIQYF. The CDR3 coding sequence is TGTGCCAGTATAGACTCTCTAGCCAAAAACATTCAGTACTTC.

The chain links TRBV27 to TRBJ2-7; 7 bases are shared with TRBD1. The CDR3 loop spans 14 amino acids. CDR1 and CDR2 from the germline V gene are MNHEY and SMNVEV (reference sequence). The ends lost 1 base at V and 5 bases at J; junction bases unmatched: 5. The CDR3 spells CASSLWDRTDEQYF. CDR3 coding DNA: TGTGCCAGCAGTTTATGGGACAGAACGGACGAGCAGTACTTC.

The chain recombines TRBV7-3 with TRBJ1-1; no clear D gene. The germline CDR1 and CDR2 sequences are SGHTA and FQGTGA. With 3 bases removed from V and 4 bases from J, the gap between germline ends came to 9 bases. This CDR3 comprises 13 residues. The DNA of the CDR3 is TGTGCCAGCAGCTTGGCGGAGGGCACTGAAGCTTTCTTT. Amino acid sequence: CASSLAEGTEAFF.

V and J are TRBV5-8 and TRBJ1-1; 9 bases map to TRBD1. The ends lost 0 bases at V and 6 bases at J; junction bases unmatched: 6. Germline CDR1 reads SGHTS; CDR2 reads YDEGEE. The CDR3 length is 15 residues. The CDR3: CASSLVGQGSPEAFF. In DNA, the CDR3 is TGTGCCAGCAGCTTGGTCGGACAGGGGAGTCCTGAAGCTTTCTTT.